What follows describes a single T cell receptor beta chain. This receptor's antigen is unknown. Base qualities are missing; no much larger clone stands one base away. Donors were around 37 systemically healthy Caucasian individuals from Russia aged 6 to 90 years. Roughly 10 milliliters of peripheral blood were collected from each donor into EDTA-treated Vacutainer tubes. Ficoll-Paque density-gradient centrifugation was used to isolate PBMCs, with at least 6 million per sample. Trizol reagent was used to extract total RNA from the PBMCs, yielding at least 5 micrograms per sample. For every donor, an aliquot of PBMCs went through flow cytometry to measure the percentages of naive CD45RAhigh/CD27high T cells. Via the germline V gene, CDR1 is LGHNA and CDR2 YNFKEQ. The junction shows trimming of 0 bases on V and 6 bases on J, plus 15 bases between the germline ends. From the cysteine up to the phenylalanine, the CDR3 has a length of 16 residues. The read is trimmed to its CDR3 DNA, 48 bases read in frame from base 1.

Library method: 5' RACE. Sequenced on an Illumina HiSeq 2500. The second PCR ran for about 6 to 12 cycles and used a J-beta primer mix along with a sample-barcoded 5' primer. A unique molecular identifier was introduced onto each TCR beta cDNA molecule by a template-switch 5' adaptor carrying 12 random nucleotides. Each sample yielded at least 2.5 million CDR3-containing paired-end reads. First-strand cDNA synthesis was performed from all RNA using the Mint cDNA synthesis kit, with priming by a TRBC-specific oligonucleotide. All cDNA was treated with uracil-DNA glycosylase and then went through a first 18-cycle PCR with the universal primers M1SS and BC2_uni_R. For the original study's pipeline: For normalization, 1 million high-quality reads, each with a distinct molecular identifier, were randomly selected from each sample. Reads sharing molecular identifiers were discarded rather than binned into consensus sequences. MiTCR, set to a Q25 quality threshold and the strictest error-elimination algorithm, was used for CDR3 identification, clonotype clustering and error correction. A nonparametric unseen species model with Euler transformation was used to estimate lower-bound total TCR beta diversity. TCRdb cleaned the public reads at Q25 with fastp, built clones with MiXCR and kept in-frame beta chains. Rows with a matching CDR3 protein are joined into one entry that keeps the most common DNA and genes. These V and J calls derive from TCRdb rather than the authors' analysis. In all, the sample holds about 1.6 million distinct CDR3 sequences, and roughly 32% of those were seen once. The ten biggest clones cover about 10% of the sample.

The record originates from a study of blood T cells in healthy people across ages (dated by TCRdb to about 2015). Study-wide context: In model experiments, template switching captured roughly one uniquely barcoded TCR beta cDNA molecule for every two T cells. To track age-related changes in TCR beta repertoire diversity, the study relied on deep sequencing normalized with unique cDNA molecular identifiers. The donors were split into four age groups: young (average about 15 years), middle-aged (39), aged (roughly 60) and long-lived (approximately 80). To avoid experimental bias, donors of different ages were randomly spread across the sequencing lanes. The study analyzed two additional independent replicas of 1 million unique cDNA reads from the same blood draw for two donors, one aged 18 to 30 and one aged 80 or older.

Study-wide conclusions, independent of this receptor: Total diversity estimates from one million sequenced T cells were considered lower bounds and underestimates. A strong correlation was found between observed TCR beta diversity and the percentage of naive T cells measured by flow cytometry. Compared with the aged group, the long-lived group had more naive CD4+ T cells, fewer expanded clones and increased TCR diversity, suggesting age selection. Conclusive comparison of naive and antigen-experienced compartments was prevented by the profiling of bulk unsorted PBMCs. Because donor CMV infection status was unknown, age-related changes in expanded clonotypes were potentially confounded. As age increased, observed TCR beta diversity per million T cells dropped in a roughly linear way, and a significant reduction was already evident by age roughly 36.

This chain is built from TRBV4-2 and TRBJ2-1; the D call is tentative, TRBD1 or TRBD2, as each matches 5 bases. Sequences were obtained from blood. The receptor comes from a woman aged 25-40 years in good health. The bases read TGTGCCAGCAGCCAAGAGGTCGGGGACCCCGGCAATGAGCAGTTCTTC. Its protein is CASSQEVGDPGNEQFF.